This TCR beta chain originates from a study of spatial heterogeneity in lung cancer. The V end lost 10 bases, the J end lost 4 bases, and 23 bases lay between the germline ends. Germline assignment: CDR1 MNHNY and CDR2 SVGAGI (reference sequence). The CDR3 sequence is 17 residues long. The time point denotes: sample taken at primary tumor resection. Whole RNA from tumor, nontumor lung or frozen PBMC was sequenced unsorted. TCRdb reprocessed the 5' RACE reads via MiXCR and lists one record per CDR3 protein. The data contain about 6,100 distinct CDR3 sequences, 7.8% of them singletons. This TCR derives from a female donor with early-stage non-small cell lung cancer. V and J are TRBV6-6 and TRBJ1-6; TRBD1 is a possible D gene (6 bases). The sequencing used normal lung tissue next to the tumor, collected at surgery. The DNA for the CDR3 is TGTGCCACCACCCCCCCCCCAGCAGGGGCATATAATTCACCCCTCCACTTT. Protein product: CATTPPPAGAYNSPLHF.